These 14 T cell receptor beta chains share one sample of origin, sequenced in a study of blood T cell repertoires in COVID-19. Assay used: immunoSEQ multiplex PCR; TCRdb lists only in-frame clones, some missing. The sample includes fewer than 200,000 clones, roughly 78% of them seen just once. The sequencing sample was made of peripheral blood. The receptors were sampled from a woman aged 55-70 years with COVID-19, enrolled during active disease.

The CDR3 DNA follows: TGTGCCAGCAGCCATGAAGGAGCCGGTGGGGAGCAGTTCTTC. Its protein product is CASSHEGAGGEQFF. The chain uses TRBV7-2 and TRBJ2-1; no clear D gene. CDR3 length: 14 residues. V lost 5 bases and J lost 10, with 18 bases in between. Germline V gives CDR1 SGHTA, CDR2 FQGNSA.

V usage is TRBV19 and J usage is TRBJ1-2, with D possibly TRBD1 on 5 matching bases. The V and J ends lost 2 bases and 4 bases respectively, with 11 bases between them. This CDR3 contains 14 residues. Germline CDR1 LNHDA, CDR2 SQIVND (reference sequence). CDR3: CASSISPGGYGYTF. The CDR3 nucleotides read TGTGCCAGTAGTATATCCCCCGGGGGCTATGGCTACACCTTC.

The chain couples TRBV19 to TRBJ1-2; TRBD1 agrees at 7 bases. J lost 1 base, V lost 4 bases, and 9 bases had no gene match. There are 16 residues in the CDR3. Germline V gene lookup returns CDR1 LNHDA and CDR2 SQIVND (reference sequence). CDR3 DNA: TGTGCCAGTAGTACCGGAACAGGGGCCATTAACTATGGCTACACCTTC. This translates into CASSTGTGAINYGYTF. Full variable domain (rest looked up from reference TRBV19 and TRBJ1-2): DGGITQSPKYLFRKEGQNVTLSCEQNLNHDAMYWYRQDPGQGLRLIYYSQIVNDFQKGDIAEGYSVSREKKESFPLTVTSAQKNPTAFYLCASSTGTGAINYGYTFGSGTRLTVV.

The gene calls are TRBV30 and TRBJ2-7, with unresolved D. The CDR3 spans 16 residues. The germline CDR1 and CDR2 sequences are GTSNPN and SVGIG (reference sequence). The CDR3 DNA reads as TGTGCTCTATTGACTCCCCACCTAATGGATCGGTACGAGCAGTACGTC. It yields the protein CALLTPHLMDRYEQYV.

This clone showed up just once. The CDR3 reads CASSIARGNYGYTF. DNA of the CDR3: TGTGCCAGCTCAATTGCTAGGGGCAACTATGGCTACACCTTC. The chain carries TRBV18 and TRBJ1-2, with D maybe TRBD1 (5 bases). Trimming shortened V by 5 bases and J by 2 bases, and 12 bases separated the two germline ends. This CDR3 is 14 amino acids long. The germline V gene encodes CDR1 KGHSH and CDR2 LQKENI.

This clone was counted only a few times. This chain joins TRBV2 and TRBJ1-6, with D perhaps TRBD1 (6 bases). The V gene's germline CDR1 is SNHLY and CDR2 FYNNEI. The CDR3 is 16 amino acids. Trimming pared 3 bases from V and 6 bases from J, leaving 15 bases between. The CDR3 is CASSEVGGASNSPLHF. CDR3 DNA sequence: TGTGCCAGCAGTGAGGTTGGGGGGGCAAGTAATTCACCCCTCCACTTT. Drawing the rest from reference TRBV2 and TRBJ1-6, the complete variable domain is EPEVTQTPSHQVTQMGQEVILRCVPISNHLYFYWYRQILGQKVEFLVSFYNNEISEKSEIFDDQFSVERPDGSNFTLKIRSTKLEDSAMYFCASSEVGGASNSPLHFGNGTRLTVT.

The chain couples TRBV5-4 to TRBJ2-5, with TRBD1 as a possible D gene (6 bases). Germline V CDR1 and CDR2: SGHNT, YYREEE (reference sequence). This CDR3 contains 15 residues. V shed 4 bases and J shed 1 base, with 14 bases lying between them. The CDR3 spells CASSPKDSLQETQYF. The CDR3 DNA reads TGTGCCAGCAGCCCCAAGGACAGCCTCCAAGAGACCCAGTACTTC.

This clone was seen a single time. The V and J genes are TRBV6-1 and TRBJ1-1; 7 bases are shared with TRBD1. J lost 10 bases, V lost 3 bases, and 5 bases had no gene match. This CDR3 has 12 residues. CDR1 and CDR2 from the germline V gene are MNHNS and SASEGT. CDR3 sequence: CASSETGWGAFF. The CDR3 DNA follows: TGTGCCAGCAGTGAGACAGGGTGGGGAGCTTTCTTT.

J is TRBJ2-1 and V is TRBV18; a possible D gene is TRBD2 (5 bases). V lost 1 base and J 5 bases, leaving 6 bases between the germline ends. CDR3 size: 13 residues. The germline V gene encodes CDR1 KGHSH and CDR2 LQKENI. Here the CDR3 reads CASSPRTDNEQFF. The CDR3 DNA reads as TGTGCCAGCTCACCACGGACTGACAATGAGCAGTTCTTC.

The V call is TRBV10-1, the J call TRBJ2-4; possible D gene TRBD1, 5 bases. V lost 11 bases and J 4 bases, leaving 21 bases between the germline ends. CDR1 and CDR2 (germline): WNHNN, SYGVQD (reference sequence). The CDR3 consists of 15 residues. The CDR3 spells CAGLITGESKNIQYF. The CDR3, as DNA: TGCGCCGGCCTTATAACAGGTGAATCAAAAAACATTCAGTACTTC.

In this sample, this clone turned up once. V usage is TRBV5-4 and J usage is TRBJ2-1; 9 nucleotides align to TRBD2. Germline-derived CDR1 and CDR2 are SGHNT and YYREEE (reference sequence). After removal of 4 bases from V and 2 bases from J, the junction contained 4 bases not matched to a gene. The CDR3 has 15 amino acids. CDR3 region: CASSRSGGPYNEQFF. CDR3 nucleotides: TGTGCCAGCAGCAGAAGCGGGGGGCCCTACAATGAGCAGTTCTTC.

CDR3 protein: CASSLGGQDRNEQFF. The CDR3, as DNA: TGCGCCAGCAGCCTTGGAGGACAGGACCGCAATGAGCAGTTCTTC. This sequence joins TRBV4-1 and TRBJ2-1, with TRBD1 identical over 7 bases. This CDR3 is built from 15 residues. Per germline, CDR1 MGHRA and CDR2 YSYEKL. Trimming at V came to 4 bases and at J to 6 bases, leaving 9 bases not matched to a gene.

J is TRBJ2-5 and V is TRBV5-4, with 8 bases matching TRBD1. Germline lookup yields CDR1 SGHNT and CDR2 YYREEE (reference sequence). Trimming removed 3 bases from V and 5 bases from J; junction bases left unmatched: 12. The CDR3 is 16 amino acids. CDR3: CASSSIAGGAEETQYF. DNA of the CDR3: TGTGCCAGCAGCTCTATCGCAGGGGGCGCCGAGGAGACCCAGTACTTC.

This clone has more than one count but fewer than ten. V gene TRBV5-8 combines with J gene TRBJ2-1; D gene uncertain. The CDR3 extends over 14 amino acids. The ends were cut back, 4 bases at V and 4 bases at J, with 12 bases in the middle. CDR1 is SGHTS, CDR2 YDEGEE, per germline. The CDR3 DNA sequence: TGTGCCAGCAGCCGACTCACCGAATACAATGAGCAGTTCTTC. It encodes CASSRLTEYNEQFF.